This record covers a single T cell receptor (beta chain). This specimen belongs to a study of long-term antiretroviral therapy in people with HIV. Version v3.0 of the immunoSEQ assay was performed at survey level. Here immunoSEQ multiplex PCR was the method, and the copy in TCRdb shows in-frame clones only, minus some. Of 20,000 or so clones detected, approximately 82% appear once; the ten largest clones hold about an eighth. V lost 3 bases and J 10 bases, leaving 15 bases between the germline ends. This CDR3 has 13 residues. Germline-derived CDR1 and CDR2 are SGHDN and FVKESK. The genes are TRBV14 and TRBJ1-1; a possible D gene is TRBD1 (5 bases). The sequence derives from a woman between 50 and 59 years old with HIV. The sample consisted of unsorted PBMCs, taken 0.5 years before starting antiretroviral therapy. CDR3 coding DNA: TGTGCCAGCAGCCAGGGGCACGTAGCAGGAGCTTTCTTT. This gives the protein CASSQGHVAGAFF.